The 19 T cell receptor beta chains below all came from one sample that was sequenced in a study of neurological immune-mediated disorders. Each CDR3 protein gets one entry after TCRdb re-called the 5' RACE reads with MiXCR. This sample has 27,000 or so distinct CDR3 sequences, with around 14% found just once. Material: PBMCs. These receptors were obtained from a man between 65 and 79 years old in good health.

This clonotype was counted many times. J is TRBJ2-1 and V is TRBV4-3, with TRBD1 as a possible D gene (5 bases). The V gene lost 0 bases and the J gene lost 4 bases, with 10 bases spanning the gap. Germline V gene lookup returns CDR1 LGHNA and CDR2 YSLEER. This CDR3 spans 15 amino acids. The CDR3 coding sequence is TGCGCCAGCAGCCAAGACAGGGTATGGTACAATGAGCAGTTCTTC. Translated, it gives CASSQDRVWYNEQFF.

This clonotype was counted ten times or more. V and J are TRBV20-1 and TRBJ2-7; tentative D call: TRBD2 (6 bases). Trimming pared 6 bases from V and 1 base from J, leaving 13 bases between. Germline V gene lookup returns CDR1 DFQATT and CDR2 SNEGSKA (reference sequence). The CDR3 spans 13 residues. In DNA, the CDR3 is TGCAGTGCCCTTAGCGGATCTTCCTACGAGCAGTACTTC. As protein: CSALSGSSYEQYF.

In this sample, this clonotype turned up many times. The chain carries TRBV5-5 and TRBJ2-2; D is perhaps TRBD1 (6 bases). The length of the CDR3 is 16 residues. Trimming cost V 4 bases and J 0 bases, with 13 bases left between them. The germline V gene encodes CDR1 SGHKS and CDR2 YYEKEE (reference sequence). This chain's CDR3 is CASSRTVTTNTGELFF. The DNA of the CDR3 is TGTGCCAGCAGCCGGACAGTCACCACGAACACCGGGGAGCTGTTTTTT.

This clonotype was counted at least ten times. The J gene is TRBJ2-3, the V gene TRBV28; D possibly corresponds to TRBD1 (6 bases). The CDR3 runs to 15 residues. From germline, CDR1 is MDHEN and CDR2 SYDVKM. Trimming took off 5 bases at V and 4 bases at J, with 16 bases between the two ends. CDR3 region: CASSLAGTNSDTQYF. CDR3 in DNA: TGTGCCAGCAGTCTGGCAGGGACAAACTCAGATACGCAGTATTTT.

This clonotype was counted many times. The V call is TRBV20-1, the J call TRBJ2-3; 14 nucleotides line up with TRBD2. The CDR3 covers 16 residues. With 2 bases clipped from V and 4 bases from J, the junction kept 5 bases outside the gene matches. CDR1 and CDR2 from the germline V gene are DFQATT and SNEGSKA (reference sequence). CDR3 in amino acids: CSARPGLAGASDTQYF. The DNA for the CDR3 is TGCAGTGCTAGACCGGGACTAGCGGGGGCCTCAGATACGCAGTATTTT.

This clonotype was observed at least ten times. This sequence joins TRBV29-1 and TRBJ2-3; 7 bases map to TRBD2. The V gene end was trimmed by 4 bases and the J gene end by 2 bases; junction bases not matched to a gene: 3. Germline V gene data show CDR1 as SQVTM and CDR2 as ANQGSEA. The CDR3 is made up of 13 amino acids. The CDR3 sequence is CSVVAGVTDTQYF. The DNA of the CDR3 is TGCAGCGTTGTGGCGGGGGTCACAGATACGCAGTATTTT.

This clonotype has at least ten counts. This chain connects TRBV28 to TRBJ1-5; D not resolved. The CDR3 loop spans 14 amino acids. V lost 6 bases and J lost 1, with 10 bases in between. Germline V lookup: CDR1 MDHEN, CDR2 SYDVKM. The CDR3 region is CASRSLLSNQPQHF. CDR3 coding DNA: TGTGCCAGCAGGTCTCTATTGAGCAATCAGCCCCAGCATTTT. Complete variable domain (other parts from reference TRBV28 and TRBJ1-5): DVKVTQSSRYLVKRTGEKVFLECVQDMDHENMFWYRQDPGLGLRLIYFSYDVKMKEKGDIPEGYSVSREKKERFSLILESASTNQTSMYLCASRSLLSNQPQHFGDGTRLSIL.

This clonotype showed up many times. This chain uses TRBV3-1 with TRBJ1-1; D not resolved. CDR1 and CDR2 from the germline V gene are LGHDT and YNNKEL (reference sequence). The CDR3 consists of 14 residues. V lost 0 bases, J lost 2 bases, and 7 bases lay in between. The CDR3 DNA sequence: TGTGCCAGCAGCCAAGACGGTCCTAACACTGAAGCTTTCTTT. Translating gives CASSQDGPNTEAFF.

This clonotype was recorded at least ten times. The V gene is TRBV5-1, the J gene TRBJ1-5; D remains ambiguous. There are 14 residues in the CDR3. Trimming stripped 0 bases from V and 0 bases from J, with 4 bases between. Germline CDR1 is SGHRS and CDR2 is YFSETQ. As DNA, the CDR3 is TGCGCCAGCAGCTTGGGGCCTAGCAATCAGCCCCAGCATTTT. Amino acid sequence: CASSLGPSNQPQHF.

This clonotype was counted at least ten times. The rearrangement uses TRBV7-3 and TRBJ2-1; TRBD2 aligns across 10 bases. The CDR3 consists of 15 residues. Trimming removed 6 bases from V and 9 bases from J; junction bases left unmatched: 11. Germline loops: CDR1 SGHTA, CDR2 FQGTGA. The chain's CDR3 is CASSPKLAGVVEQFF. The CDR3 nucleotides are TGTGCCAGCAGTCCGAAGCTAGCGGGAGTGGTTGAGCAGTTCTTC. Drawing the rest from reference TRBV7-3 and TRBJ2-1, the complete variable domain is GAGVSQTPSNKVTEKGKYVELRCDPISGHTALYWYRQSLGQGPEFLIYFQGTGAADDSGLPNDRFFAVRPEGSVSTLKIQRTERGDSAVYLCASSPKLAGVVEQFFGPGTRLTVL.

This clonotype has ten or more counts. The chain is built from TRBV20-1 and TRBJ2-7; 7 nucleotides align to TRBD2. The junction had 4 bases not matched to a gene; V was cut back by 0 bases and J by 11 bases. The CDR3 extends over 11 amino acids. The germline V gene has CDR1 DFQATT and CDR2 SNEGSKA (reference sequence). In DNA form, the CDR3 reads TGCAGTGCTAGAGATGGGGGAGGGGAGTACTTC. Translating gives CSARDGGGEYF.

This clonotype showed up many times. The chain has TRBV9 and TRBJ1-4, with D perhaps matching TRBD1 (6 bases). Trimming cost V 3 bases and J 4 bases, with 10 bases left between them. CDR3 length: 14 residues. Germline V gives CDR1 SGDLS, CDR2 YYNGEE. The DNA of the CDR3 is TGTGCCAGCAGCGCCGGGACACATAATGAAAAACTGTTTTTT. It is translated as CASSAGTHNEKLFF.

Ten or more counts support this clonotype. The V call is TRBV12-3 or TRBV12-4, the J call TRBJ2-1; the match to TRBD2 covers 7 bases. V gave up 8 bases and J gave up 11 bases; unmatched junction bases: 9. The CDR3 spans 12 residues. The CDR3 nucleotides read TGTGCCAGCGCCCCCTCCGGGACTAAGCAGTTCTTC. Protein sequence: CASAPSGTKQFF.

In this sample, this clonotype turned up many times. The rearrangement joins TRBV5-5 to TRBJ2-2; 10 bases are a match to TRBD1. The CDR3 length is 19 residues. Germline-derived CDR1 and CDR2 are SGHKS and YYEKEE (reference sequence). V was pared by 2 bases and J by 5 bases, with 15 bases of the junction left unmatched. The CDR3 DNA is TGTGCCAGCAGCTTAATTACTGACAGGGGGCGCGCGTTGACCGGGGAGCTGTTTTTT. This gives the protein CASSLITDRGRALTGELFF. The full variable domain, in which reference TRBV5-5 and TRBJ2-2 provide the parts outside the CDR3, is DAGVTQSPTHLIKTRGQQVTLRCSPISGHKSVSWYQQVLGQGPQFIFQYYEKEERGRGNFPDRFSARQFPNYSSELNVNALLLGDSALYLCASSLITDRGRALTGELFFGEGSRLTVL.

This clonotype was seen repeatedly, ten times or more. CDR3 loop: CASSPRDRDYGSGAFF. For the CDR3, the DNA is TGTGCCAGCAGCCCAAGGGACCGGGACTATGGTTCCGGAGCTTTCTTT. This chain links TRBV25-1 with TRBJ1-1; the D gene is possibly TRBD1 (5 bases). Trimming shortened V by 6 bases and J by 10 bases, and 27 bases separated the two germline ends. Germline lookup yields CDR1 MGHDK and CDR2 SYGVNS. The length of the CDR3 is 16 residues.

This clonotype was counted ten times or more. This rearrangement joins TRBV5-1 to TRBJ2-7; TRBD1 matches at 10 bases. Trimming at V came to 2 bases and at J to 5 bases, leaving 10 bases not matched to a gene. Germline assignment: CDR1 SGHRS and CDR2 YFSETQ. The CDR3 has 16 amino acids. The CDR3 loop reads CASSFGWGQGNDEQYF. As DNA, the CDR3 is TGCGCCAGCAGCTTTGGATGGGGACAGGGGAACGACGAGCAGTACTTC.

In its sample, this clonotype was seen many times. The CDR3 nucleotides read TGTGCCACCGCCTCCGGAAGGGTGGTCTACGAGCAGTACTTC. It specifies CATASGRVVYEQYF. The J gene is TRBJ2-7, the V gene TRBV7-8; D call uncertain. The CDR3 loop spans 14 amino acids. CDR1 and CDR2 (germline): SGHVS, FQNEAQ. The V and J ends lost 10 bases and 3 bases respectively, with 19 bases between them.

This clonotype was found many times. This rearrangement joins TRBV6-2 or TRBV6-3 to TRBJ2-1; D may correspond to TRBD1 or TRBD2 (5 bases each). This CDR3 has 12 amino acids. V was shortened by 2 bases and J by 9 bases, with 8 bases between the two germline ends. The germline V gene has CDR1 MNHEY and CDR2 SVGEGT. The CDR3 DNA sequence: TGTGCCAGCAGTTACAAGAGGGGTGAGCAGTTCTTC. This gives the protein CASSYKRGEQFF.

The chain carries TRBV12-3 or TRBV12-4 and TRBJ2-1; D gene ambiguous. This CDR3 comprises 14 residues. V lost 3 bases to trimming and J lost 0 bases, with 6 bases between them. CDR3 DNA sequence: TGTGCCAGCAGTTTCAGCAGCTCCTACAATGAGCAGTTCTTC. Residues: CASSFSSSYNEQFF.